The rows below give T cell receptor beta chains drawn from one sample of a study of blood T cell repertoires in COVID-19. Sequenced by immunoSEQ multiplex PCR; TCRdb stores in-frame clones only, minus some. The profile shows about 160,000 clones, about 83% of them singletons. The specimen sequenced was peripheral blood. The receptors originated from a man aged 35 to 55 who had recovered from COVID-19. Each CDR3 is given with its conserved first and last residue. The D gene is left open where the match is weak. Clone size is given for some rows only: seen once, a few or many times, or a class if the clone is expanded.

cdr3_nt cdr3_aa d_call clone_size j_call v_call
TGTGCCAGCAGCCCCGGGTCTAGCGGGAGTGATGAGCAGTTCTTC CASSPGSSGSDEQFF TRBD2 . TRBJ2-1 TRBV7-2
TGTGCCAGCAGCAGACGACAGATCCAAGAGACCCAGTACTTC CASSRRQIQETQYF . . TRBJ2-5 TRBV7-9
TGTGCCAGCCGGGACAGGGGTAATTCACCCCTCCACTTT CASRDRGNSPLHF TRBD1 once TRBJ1-6 TRBV7-9
TGTGCCAGCACCGAGGGGGCGAACACCGGGGAGCTGTTTTTT CASTEGANTGELFF . few TRBJ2-2 TRBV7-9
TGCGCCAGCAGCCCGCAGGGATTAGGCACTGAAGCTTTCTTT CASSPQGLGTEAFF . . TRBJ1-1 TRBV4-1
TGTGCCAGCAGGCGAGGGTTCGGAGAAAAACTGTTTTTT CASRRGFGEKLFF . . TRBJ1-4 TRBV2
TGTGCCAGCACTGCGGGGTACAATGAGCAGTTCTTC CASTAGYNEQFF . . TRBJ2-1 TRBV7-9
TGTGCCAGCAGTGACAGTGTGACTAGCGGGAGCAATGAGCAGTTCTTC CASSDSVTSGSNEQFF TRBD2 . TRBJ2-1 TRBV6-4
TGTGCCAGCAGTTACTCTGCGGGTCGCTTCGAGCAGTACTTC CASSYSAGRFEQYF . . TRBJ2-7 TRBV6-5
TGTGCCAGCGCCAAAAGGCCCCCGGGGGGGTTCCATGAGCAGTTCTTC CASAKRPPGGFHEQFF TRBD2 . TRBJ2-1 TRBV2
TGTGCCAGTAGTATAGCTAGCCTGGCGGAGACCCAGTACTTC CASSIASLAETQYF . . TRBJ2-5 TRBV19
TGTGCCAGCAGCGCCACTAGCGGGTACTACAATGAGCAGTTCTTC CASSATSGYYNEQFF TRBD2 . TRBJ2-1 TRBV9
TGTGCCAGCAGTTTCCCTCCTGGGGGGGGGAGCACTGAAGCTTTCTTT CASSFPPGGGSTEAFF . . TRBJ1-1 TRBV6-2/TRBV6-3
TGTGCCAGCAGCAAATCCGGGGCCCGGGGGACCCGGGAGCTGTTTTTT CASSKSGARGTRELFF . once TRBJ2-2 TRBV11-2
TGTGCCAGCAGCGTAGCTGAGGGGGAGACCCAAGAGACCCAGTACTTC CASSVAEGETQETQYF . . TRBJ2-5 TRBV9
TGTGCCAGCAGCCAAATGACAGGGGGATCTATGGTGTATACCTTC CASSQMTGGSMVYTF TRBD1 few TRBJ1-2 TRBV3-1/TRBV3-2
TGTGCCAGCTCACCTCAGACAGGGACCAATTCACCCCTCCACTTT CASSPQTGTNSPLHF TRBD1 . TRBJ1-6 TRBV18